The 9 T cell receptor beta chains below all came from one sample that was sequenced in a study of blood T cells in healthy people across ages. A sample-barcoded 5' primer and a J-beta primer mix were used in a second PCR of about 7 to 11 cycles. MiXCR, applied by TCRdb to the 5' RACE reads, yields one record per CDR3 protein. The table includes 1.5 million to 1.9 million distinct CDR3 sequences, under 55% detected once. Material: blood. Receptors originate from a young woman in good health.

The chain is built from TRBV6-6 and TRBJ2-7, with 10 positions matching TRBD2. Germline CDR1 MNHNY, CDR2 SVGAGI (reference sequence). This CDR3 has 14 residues. V trimming: 6 bases; J trimming: 4 bases; junction bases outside the gene matches: 6. The CDR3 loop reads CASRMLAGVYEQYF. The CDR3 region has the DNA TGTGCCAGCAGAATGCTAGCGGGGGTATACGAGCAGTACTTC.

The V and J genes are TRBV7-3 and TRBJ2-2; D is unresolved. Trimming took 3 bases from V and 4 from J, leaving 9 bases between them. The CDR3 sequence is 14 residues long. Germline-derived CDR1 and CDR2 are SGHTA and FQGTGA. The CDR3 nucleotides read TGTGCCAGCAGCTTGCCGGGCAGCACCGGGGAGCTGTTTTTT. It is translated as CASSLPGSTGELFF.

J is TRBJ2-2 and V is TRBV12-3 or TRBV12-4; possibly TRBD1 or TRBD2 for D (5 bases each). CDR3 length equals 16 residues. V was shortened by 10 bases and J by 0 bases, with 18 bases between the two germline ends. This CDR3 reads CAIPLWDGPNTGELFF. The CDR3 DNA sequence: TGTGCCATCCCATTATGGGACGGACCGAACACCGGGGAGCTGTTTTTT.

In this sample, this clonotype turned up once. An end of the junction does not agree with germline; a read error may underlie this. The chain carries TRBV7-2 and TRBJ2-1; TRBD2 matches 9 bases. The CDR3 has 15 residues. Germline V lookup: CDR1 SGHTA, CDR2 FQGNSA. This CDR3 is CASSVSGGGYNERFF. The CDR3 DNA reads TGTGCCAGCAGCGTTAGCGGGGGTGGCTACAATGAGCGGTTCTTC. The full variable domain, in which reference TRBV7-2 and TRBJ2-1 provide the parts outside the CDR3, is GAGVSQSPSNKVTEKGKDVELRCDPISGHTALYWYRQSLGQGLEFLIYFQGNSAPDKSGLPSDRFSAERTGGSVSTLTIQRTQQEDSAVYLCASSVSGGGYNERFFGPGTRLTVL.

The chain joins TRBV2 to TRBJ1-5; TRBD1 aligns across 10 bases. Germline CDR1 SNHLY, CDR2 FYNNEI. The CDR3 spans 16 residues. V gave up 4 bases and J gave up 4 bases; unmatched junction bases: 7. The CDR3 sequence: CASSGRQGAGNQPQHF. Written as DNA, the CDR3 is TGTGCCAGCAGTGGACGACAGGGGGCCGGGAATCAGCCCCAGCATTTT.

This clonotype was seen only a few times. The chain employs TRBV7-2 and TRBJ2-4; D not resolved. Germline CDR1 and CDR2: SGHTA and FQGNSA. The CDR3 is made up of 13 amino acids. V lost 4 bases and J 15 bases, leaving 19 bases between the germline ends. In nucleotides, the CDR3 is TGTGCCAGCAGCTCGTTCACTTCCTACGAGCGGTACTTC. Translating it yields CASSSFTSYERYF.

This chain uses TRBV12-5 with TRBJ2-7; tentative D call: TRBD1 (6 bases). From germline, CDR1 is LGHNT and CDR2 FRNRAP. The V end was cut by 5 bases, the J end by 3 bases, with 17 bases between. The CDR3 has 15 amino acids. CDR3 region: CASGLTGPYLYEQYF. CDR3 coding DNA: TGTGCTAGTGGTCTAACAGGGCCCTACCTCTACGAGCAGTACTTC.

The table lists this clonotype with a few counts. J is TRBJ1-4 and V is TRBV9, with D hard to call. V lost 3 bases and J 10 bases, leaving 16 bases between the germline ends. This CDR3 contains 14 residues. The germline V gene has CDR1 SGDLS and CDR2 YYNGEE. CDR3 region: CASSAEALSRKLFF. For the CDR3, the DNA is TGTGCCAGCAGCGCGGAGGCTCTCTCGAGAAAACTGTTTTTT. The full variable domain, with the rest looked up from reference TRBV9 and TRBJ1-4, is DSGVTQTPKHLITATGQRVTLRCSPRSGDLSVYWYQQSLDQGLQFLIQYYNGEERAKGNILERFSAQQFPDLHSELNLSSLELGDSALYFCASSAEALSRKLFFGSGTQLSVL.

The chain recombines TRBV20-1 with TRBJ2-1, with D perhaps TRBD1 or TRBD2 (5 bases each). V lost 3 bases and J 4 bases, leaving 16 bases between the germline ends. CDR3 size: 15 residues. The germline V gene encodes CDR1 DFQATT and CDR2 SNEGSKA (reference sequence). The CDR3 loop reads CSASRGRAEYNEQFF. In DNA, the CDR3 is TGCAGTGCTAGTAGGGGACGAGCGGAATACAATGAGCAGTTCTTC.